The 5 T cell receptor beta chains reported below all come from one sample, sequenced in a study of blood T cells in healthy people across ages (dated by TCRdb to between 2014 and 2017). To prepare the library, 5' RACE was applied. TCRdb shows the sequencer as Illumina HiSeq 2500. The second PCR ran for roughly 7 to 11 cycles and used a J-beta primer mix along with a sample-barcoded 5' primer. TCRdb redid the processing of the public reads, applying fastp at Q25 and MiXCR, and retained in-frame beta chains. Rows matching on CDR3 protein sequence are summarized as one entry with the most common DNA and genes. This sample holds about 1.8 million distinct CDR3 sequences; just under 50% were observed only once. More than 2% of the sample comes from the top ten. Sequencing input: blood. The receptors stem from a woman in her thirties or forties in good health.

This clonotype has a handful of counts. This chain links TRBV12-3 or TRBV12-4 with TRBJ2-4; 11 nucleotides match TRBD2. The trim removed 7 bases at V and 4 bases at J, leaving 6 bases unmatched. The CDR3 runs to 15 residues. In DNA form, the CDR3 reads TGTGCCAGCACGGGATTAGCGGGGGGGAAAAACATTCAGTACTTC. It codes for CASTGLAGGKNIQYF.

The chain links TRBV14 to TRBJ1-6; TRBD1 might be the D (5 bases). This CDR3 comprises 16 residues. The germline V gene encodes CDR1 SGHDN and CDR2 FVKESK. V was pared by 1 base and J by 5 bases, with 12 bases between. The CDR3 DNA reads TGTGCCAGCAGCCAAGTATCAGGGATCAATAATTCACCCCTCCACTTT. It encodes CASSQVSGINNSPLHF.

This clonotype was seen a handful of times. This sequence joins TRBV27 and TRBJ2-7; 8 bases map to TRBD1. Trimming removed 5 bases from V and 0 bases from J; junction bases left unmatched: 9. Germline CDR1 MNHEY, CDR2 SMNVEV (reference sequence). This CDR3 contains 16 residues. CDR3 region: CASSPSTGALSYEQYF. The DNA for the CDR3 is TGTGCCAGCAGTCCTTCGACAGGGGCCCTCTCCTACGAGCAGTACTTC.

This clonotype has just a few counts. This chain joins TRBV10-3 and TRBJ2-3, with 12 nucleotides matching TRBD2. This CDR3 has 16 residues. J gave up 4 bases and V 2 bases, and 4 bases lay outside the gene matches. The germline gives CDR1 ENHRY, CDR2 SYGVKD. CDR3 DNA sequence: TGTGCCATCAGTGAGCTAGCGGGAGGGGGTCCAGATACGCAGTATTTT. Protein product: CAISELAGGGPDTQYF.

The chain employs TRBV10-3 and TRBJ2-3, with 8 nucleotides matching TRBD2. CDR1 and CDR2 from the germline V gene are ENHRY and SYGVKD. The CDR3 spans 14 residues. Trimming took 10 bases from V and 1 from J; bases not matched to a gene: 7. The CDR3 loop reads CATQDSGGTDTQYF. DNA for the CDR3: TGTGCCACCCAAGATAGCGGGGGCACAGATACGCAGTATTTT.